The 30 T cell receptor beta chains presented below share a single source sample, sequenced in a study of shared clonotypes between healthy human individuals. CD45RO negativity and positive selection for CCR7 defined naive CD8 cells, a population that excluded terminally differentiated effector memory CD45RA+ cells. Some clones are missing from TCRdb's copy, which holds only in-frame ones; the method was immunoSEQ multiplex PCR. This sample has about 2.1 million clones, with under 95% found just once. The sequenced sample was naive CD8+ T cells from PBMCs. The receptors originated from a young man in good health. Some clones in this sample may be carry-over from other donors' samples.

J is TRBJ2-1 and V is TRBV27; the match to TRBD2 covers 8 bases. CDR1 MNHEY and CDR2 SMNVEV come from the germline V gene (reference sequence). The CDR3 loop spans 15 amino acids. The V and J ends lost 2 bases and 6 bases, in that order; junction bases with no gene match: 6. CDR3 protein: CASSLRAGVLNEQFF. DNA for the CDR3: TGTGCCAGCAGTTTAAGAGCGGGAGTACTCAATGAGCAGTTCTTC.

The genes are TRBV27 and TRBJ2-7; D possibly corresponds to TRBD2 (6 bases). Per the germline V gene, CDR1 is MNHEY and CDR2 is SMNVEV (reference sequence). CDR3 length equals 14 residues. V gave up 2 bases and J gave up 6 bases, with 14 bases separating them. The CDR3 loop reads CASSLGTRPLEQYF. CDR3 nucleotide sequence: TGTGCCAGCAGTTTAGGGACTCGGCCTCTCGAGCAGTACTTC.

The chain is built from TRBV7-9 and TRBJ2-1; D possibly corresponds to TRBD1 (6 bases). The CDR3 loop spans 16 amino acids. The germline V and J ends were trimmed by 1 base and 2 bases, with 12 bases remaining between them. Looked up from germline, CDR1 is SEHNR and CDR2 is FQNEAQ (reference sequence). CDR3 sequence: CASSLGGGWAYNEQFF. In DNA form, the CDR3 reads TGTGCCAGCAGCTTAGGAGGGGGATGGGCCTACAATGAGCAGTTCTTC.

J is TRBJ1-2 and V is TRBV28; maybe TRBD1 (5 bases). CDR3 length: 12 residues. Germline assignment: CDR1 MDHEN and CDR2 SYDVKM. V was pared by 7 bases and J by 8 bases, with 14 bases between. The CDR3 sequence: CASTSGGYGYTF. DNA for the CDR3: TGTGCCAGCACGTCGGGGGGTTACGGCTACACCTTC.

J is TRBJ1-1 and V is TRBV6-6; no definite D call. CDR1 and CDR2 from the germline V gene are MNHNY and SVGAGI (reference sequence). V was cut by 8 bases and J by 10 bases, with 20 bases left in between. The length of the CDR3 is 13 residues. The CDR3 region has the DNA TGTGCCAGCTACAACGGGCCCCGAATCGGAGCTTTCTTT. It codes for CASYNGPRIGAFF.

V usage is TRBV28 and J usage is TRBJ1-6, with a possible D match to TRBD1 (5 bases). The V gene lost 7 bases and the J gene lost 9 bases, with 19 bases spanning the gap. This CDR3 comprises 15 residues. CDR1 is MDHEN and CDR2 is SYDVKM in the germline V gene. The CDR3 is CASTPGGGLSSPLHF. The CDR3 DNA sequence: TGTGCCAGCACCCCCGGGGGGGGGTTGAGTTCACCCCTCCACTTT.

The V gene is TRBV2, the J gene TRBJ2-2; D is unclear. The germline V and J ends were trimmed by 10 bases and 6 bases, with 24 bases remaining between them. The CDR3 is 16 residues long. CDR1 is SNHLY, CDR2 FYNNEI, per germline. The CDR3 sequence is CATLIDTDSRAGELFF. The CDR3 nucleotides are TGTGCCACCCTCATCGACACAGATAGTCGGGCCGGGGAGCTGTTTTTT.

V is TRBV2 and J is TRBJ2-3, with 9 bases fitting TRBD2. The germline V gene has CDR1 SNHLY and CDR2 FYNNEI. This CDR3 comprises 14 residues. The trim removed 6 bases at V and 0 bases at J, leaving 1 base unmatched. CDR3 sequence: CASRGLASTDTQYF. For the CDR3, the DNA is TGTGCCAGCAGGGGACTAGCTAGCACAGATACGCAGTATTTT.

The V and J genes are TRBV5-5 and TRBJ1-1; no clear D. The CDR3 covers 14 residues. The V gene lost 1 base and the J gene lost 3 bases, with 10 bases spanning the gap. Germline CDR1 is SGHKS and CDR2 is YYEKEE (reference sequence). The CDR3 DNA reads as TGTGCCAGCAGCTTGATTTTGGTGCACACTGAAGCTTTCTTT. As protein: CASSLILVHTEAFF.

The rearrangement links TRBV7-9 to TRBJ2-1; weak D call: TRBD2 (5 bases). CDR1 is SEHNR, CDR2 FQNEAQ, per germline (reference sequence). Trimming took 0 bases from V and 10 from J, leaving 16 bases between them. CDR3 length equals 15 residues. The DNA of the CDR3 is TGTGCCAGCAGCTTAGCGAGGGTAGTTTTTAGGGAGCAGTTCTTC. This encodes CASSLARVVFREQFF.

The rearrangement uses TRBV6-5 and TRBJ2-7; no firm D call. The germline V and J ends were trimmed by 0 bases and 2 bases, with 11 bases remaining between them. The CDR3 runs 15 residues. From germline, CDR1 is MNHEY and CDR2 SVGAGI. DNA of the CDR3: TGTGCCAGCAGTTACTCGAAGGTGGGAACCTACGAGCAGTACTTC. It specifies CASSYSKVGTYEQYF.

Points on this clone: The conserved phenylalanine or tryptophan is not found at the CDR3 terminus, so this likely reflects a read error. The rearrangement links TRBV28 to TRBJ1-2, with 10 nucleotides matching TRBD1. The V and J ends lost 5 bases and 6 bases, in that order; junction bases with no gene match: 3. The germline V gene encodes CDR1 MDHEN and CDR2 SYDVKM. The CDR3 contains 13 residues. The CDR3 region is CASSQTGGHGYTL. The CDR3 bases are TGTGCCAGCAGTCAGACAGGGGGCCATGGCTACACCCTC.

The chain carries TRBV5-4 and TRBJ1-1; D remains unclear. CDR1 SGHNT and CDR2 YYREEE come from the germline V gene (reference sequence). The germline V and J ends were trimmed by 3 bases and 1 base, with 7 bases remaining between them. The CDR3 extends over 13 amino acids. The CDR3 nucleotides read TGTGCCAGCAGCTCGTTCAGGAACACTGAAGCTTTCTTT. Translated, it gives CASSSFRNTEAFF.

This chain joins TRBV28 and TRBJ2-2, with D tentatively TRBD1 (6 bases). The ends were cut back, 2 bases at V and 6 bases at J, with 10 bases in the middle. The CDR3 runs 14 residues. Germline V CDR1 and CDR2: MDHEN, SYDVKM. The CDR3, as DNA: TGTGCCAGCAGTTTAGACACAGGGCCCGGGGAGCTGTTTTTT. It is translated as CASSLDTGPGELFF.

The genes are TRBV4-1 and TRBJ2-7; no firm D call. This CDR3 has 14 amino acids. Deletions cut 1 base from V and 5 bases from J, with 12 bases between. Germline loops: CDR1 MGHRA, CDR2 YSYEKL. In nucleotides, the CDR3 is TGCGCCAGCAGCCAAGTTATTAACCCTCACGAGCAGTACTTC. Translated, it gives CASSQVINPHEQYF.

The genes are TRBV28 and TRBJ1-1; tentatively, D is TRBD1 (5 bases). This CDR3 has 16 amino acids. Germline-derived CDR1 and CDR2 are MDHEN and SYDVKM. The ends were cut back, 2 bases at V and 4 bases at J, with 17 bases in the middle. The DNA of the CDR3 is TGTGCCAGCAGTTTAGGAGGGGCGGGGAGGGGCACTGAAGCTTTCTTT. This gives the protein CASSLGGAGRGTEAFF. Drawing the rest from reference TRBV28 and TRBJ1-1, the complete variable domain is DVKVTQSSRYLVKRTGEKVFLECVQDMDHENMFWYRQDPGLGLRLIYFSYDVKMKEKGDIPEGYSVSREKKERFSLILESASTNQTSMYLCASSLGGAGRGTEAFFGQGTRLTVV.

Comment on this clone: The same CDR3 can be traced to other DNA sequences in this sample. This chain connects TRBV7-3 to TRBJ2-5; TRBD1 is a possible D gene (6 bases). Trimming removed 2 bases from V and 4 bases from J, with 11 bases in between. This CDR3 is built from 14 residues. Germline loops: CDR1 SGHTA, CDR2 FQGTGA. The CDR3 DNA is TGTGCCAGCAGCTTAGATGGGGGCGCAGAGACCCAGTACTTC. It is translated as CASSLDGGAETQYF.

The chain joins TRBV7-9 to TRBJ2-7, with TRBD1 identical over 7 bases. Trimming took 5 bases from V and 6 from J; bases not matched to a gene: 19. The germline V gene encodes CDR1 SEHNR and CDR2 FQNEAQ (reference sequence). This CDR3 is built from 17 residues. The CDR3 coding sequence is TGTGCCAGCAGCCCCCGTCTCATAGGGGGCCTGACCGCCGAGCAGTACTTC. As protein: CASSPRLIGGLTAEQYF. Based on the CDR3 plus reference TRBV7-9 and TRBJ2-7, the full variable domain is DTGVSQNPRHKITKRGQNVTFRCDPISEHNRLYWYRQTLGQGPEFLTYFQNEAQLEKSRLLSDRFSAERPKGSFSTLEIQRTEQGDSAMYLCASSPRLIGGLTAEQYFGPGTRLTVT.

The rearrangement uses TRBV11-2 and TRBJ2-1, with 8 bases that match TRBD2. Germline V lookup: CDR1 SGHAT, CDR2 FQNNGV. The CDR3 length is 13 residues. Trimming took 5 bases from V and 6 from J; bases not matched to a gene: 3. CDR3 bases: TGTGCCAGCAGCCGGACTAGCCCCAATGAGCAGTTCTTC. Its protein product is CASSRTSPNEQFF. Combining the CDR3 with reference TRBV11-2 and TRBJ2-1 gives the whole variable domain EAGVAQSPRYKIIEKRQSVAFWCNPISGHATLYWYQQILGQGPKLLIQFQNNGVVDDSQLPKDRFSAERLKGVDSTLKIQPAKLEDSAVYLCASSRTSPNEQFFGPGTRLTVL.

The chain recombines TRBV12-5 with TRBJ1-3; D is unclear. V shed 0 bases and J shed 3 bases, with 12 bases lying between them. The CDR3 has 16 amino acids. Germline CDR1 is LGHNT and CDR2 is FRNRAP. The CDR3 DNA reads TGTGCTAGTGGTTTGGTAGGTGAAGGGATTGGAAACACCATATATTTT. Its protein product is CASGLVGEGIGNTIYF.

V and J are TRBV6-6 and TRBJ1-2; 9 bases are shared with TRBD1. CDR1 and CDR2 (germline): MNHNY, SVGAGI (reference sequence). V lost 2 bases, J lost 3 bases, and 7 bases stayed unmatched. The CDR3 is made up of 16 amino acids. Written as DNA, the CDR3 is TGTGCCAGCAGTTACCGAGGGACAGGGCCCGACTATGGCTACACCTTC. This codes for CASSYRGTGPDYGYTF.

V gene TRBV27 combines with J gene TRBJ2-5, with 12 bases that match TRBD1. The CDR3 spans 17 residues. V trimming: 7 bases; J trimming: 5 bases; junction bases outside the gene matches: 14. Germline loops: CDR1 MNHEY, CDR2 SMNVEV (reference sequence). Written as DNA, the CDR3 is TGTGCCAGCACCCCCCGGGGACAGGGGGCGCTCCGGGAGACCCAGTACTTC. Translated: CASTPRGQGALRETQYF.

This clone was found once. The chain uses TRBV4-1 and TRBJ2-7; 12 positions match TRBD2. J gave up 4 bases and V 2 bases, and 6 bases lay outside the gene matches. This CDR3 comprises 16 residues. Germline V gene lookup returns CDR1 MGHRA and CDR2 YSYEKL. The CDR3 DNA follows: TGCGCCAGCAGCCAACAGACTAGCGGGAGTCGATACGAGCAGTACTTC. Translating it yields CASSQQTSGSRYEQYF.

V gene TRBV4-2 combines with J gene TRBJ1-5, with no clear D. V was trimmed by 1 base and J by 7 bases, leaving 20 bases between them. The CDR3 is 17 amino acids. Germline CDR1 LGHNA, CDR2 YNFKEQ. The CDR3 nucleotides are TGTGCCAGCAGCCAAGCGGAAGGTTTGGAGGAGAACCAGCCCCAGCATTTT. Amino acids: CASSQAEGLEENQPQHF.

The chain is built from TRBV28 and TRBJ2-1; D tentatively fits TRBD1 or TRBD2 (6 bases each). The CDR3 totals 14 residues. The V and J ends lost 5 bases and 5 bases respectively, with 13 bases between them. Germline V lookup: CDR1 MDHEN, CDR2 SYDVKM. This CDR3 reads CASSRGDRNNEQFF. CDR3 DNA sequence: TGTGCCAGCAGTAGGGGGGACCGAAACAATGAGCAGTTCTTC.

The CDR3 DNA is TGCGCCAGCAGTGAGTCGACGGTGGCCACGGGCGAAAAACTGTTTTTT. Protein product: CASSESTVATGEKLFF. The gene calls are TRBV10-1 and TRBJ1-4, with no clear D. CDR3 size: 16 residues. The germline CDR1 and CDR2 sequences are WNHNN and SYGVQD (reference sequence). V gave up 0 bases and J gave up 8 bases, with 16 bases separating them.

The chain carries TRBV27 and TRBJ1-5; D not resolved. The length of the CDR3 is 14 residues. Germline-derived CDR1 and CDR2 are MNHEY and SMNVEV (reference sequence). Deletions cut 3 bases from V and 7 bases from J, with 13 bases between. For the CDR3, the DNA is TGTGCCAGCAGTTTGTTGGGTCTCCGGCAGCCCCAGCATTTT. This encodes CASSLLGLRQPQHF.

The chain recombines TRBV2 with TRBJ1-1; D gene unclear. Per the germline V gene, CDR1 is SNHLY and CDR2 is FYNNEI. Deletions cut 1 base from V and 5 bases from J, with 23 bases between. The CDR3 runs 18 residues. CDR3 in DNA: TGTGCCAGCAGTGAAGTGGGTCAGCCCCGACCGGCGAGGACTGAAGCTTTCTTT. This translates into CASSEVGQPRPARTEAFF.

The gene calls are TRBV6-1 and TRBJ1-1, with D possibly TRBD1 on 5 matching bases. Trimming left V 3 bases short and J 2 bases short, with 10 bases between. CDR1 is MNHNS, CDR2 SASEGT, per germline. The CDR3 runs to 14 residues. The CDR3 region is CASSDWGGNTEAFF. The DNA of the CDR3 is TGTGCCAGCAGTGACTGGGGGGGAAACACTGAAGCTTTCTTT.

The V call is TRBV25-1, the J call TRBJ2-1, with D possibly called TRBD1 or TRBD2 (5 bases each). Trimming pared 5 bases from V and 10 bases from J, leaving 18 bases between. Per germline, CDR1 MGHDK and CDR2 SYGVNS. The CDR3 loop spans 14 amino acids. CDR3 in DNA: TGTGCCAGCAGTCCACCCCTTGGGGGAGACGAGCAGTTCTTC. Translating it yields CASSPPLGGDEQFF.